The 16 T cell receptor beta chains reported below all come from one sample, sequenced in a study of siplizumab effects on memory and regulatory T cells. Only in-frame clones appear in the TCRdb table, and some are missing; sequencing was by immunoSEQ multiplex PCR. The table records some 96,000 clones, 94% of them present only once. Sequenced input: non-Treg CD4+ T cells sorted from blood. All receptors come from a human donor in good health.

The chain couples TRBV28 to TRBJ1-2; 9 bases map to TRBD1. The germline CDR1 and CDR2 sequences are MDHEN and SYDVKM. V lost 5 bases to trimming and J lost 7 bases; unmatched junction nucleotides: 14. The CDR3 runs 16 residues. For the CDR3, the DNA is TGTGCCAGCAGTCCCCGACCCGGGACAGGGAACGGTGGCTACACCTTC. Its protein product is CASSPRPGTGNGGYTF.

The J gene is TRBJ2-5, the V gene TRBV4-2; no definite D call. The DNA end is a closer match to TRBJ2-7, so the J assignment may be wrong. The CDR3 is made up of 15 amino acids. Looked up from germline, CDR1 is LGHNA and CDR2 is YNFKEQ. CDR3 nucleotide sequence: TGTGCCAGCAGCCAAGATCTTGGGGTCTCCTACGAGCAGTACTTC. It encodes CASSQDLGVSYEQYF.

The rearrangement links TRBV5-1 to TRBJ2-2, with D tentatively TRBD1 (6 bases). V was clipped by 6 bases and J by 1 base, with 10 bases between them. CDR3 length: 14 residues. Germline V gives CDR1 SGHRS, CDR2 YFSETQ. The CDR3 here is CASMAGENTGELFF. Here the CDR3 DNA reads TGCGCCAGCATGGCAGGGGAGAACACCGGGGAGCTGTTTTTT. The entire variable domain, with the rest obtained from reference TRBV5-1 and TRBJ2-2, is as follows: KAGVTQTPRYLIKTRGQQVTLSCSPISGHRSVSWYQQTPGQGLQFLFEYFSETQRNKGNFPGRFSGRQFSNSRSEMNVSTLELGDSALYLCASMAGENTGELFFGEGSRLTVL.

This clone was recorded only once. The genes are TRBV27 and TRBJ2-7, with TRBD2 matching 12 bases. The germline CDR1 and CDR2 sequences are MNHEY and SMNVEV (reference sequence). V was pared by 3 bases and J by 4 bases, with 7 bases of the junction left unmatched. The CDR3 consists of 16 residues. This chain's CDR3 is CASSFIPSGRVYEQYF. The CDR3 DNA sequence: TGTGCCAGCAGTTTCATTCCTAGCGGGAGGGTGTACGAGCAGTACTTC.

The chain carries TRBV11-2 and TRBJ2-1; D remains ambiguous. V was trimmed by 0 bases and J by 6 bases, leaving 6 bases between them. The CDR3 sequence is 13 residues long. The germline gives CDR1 SGHAT, CDR2 FQNNGV. This CDR3 reads CASSLDRTNEQFF. Written as DNA, the CDR3 is TGTGCCAGCAGCTTAGACAGGACCAATGAGCAGTTCTTC.

This chain uses TRBV5-4 with TRBJ1-2, with D maybe TRBD1 (6 bases). V was trimmed by 6 bases and J by 2 bases, leaving 11 bases between them. Per the germline V gene, CDR1 is SGHNT and CDR2 is YYREEE (reference sequence). The CDR3 length is 13 residues. CDR3: CASNLQGNYGYTF. In nucleotides, the CDR3 is TGTGCCAGCAACTTACAGGGAAACTATGGCTACACCTTC. Drawing the rest from reference TRBV5-4 and TRBJ1-2, the complete variable domain is ETGVTQSPTHLIKTRGQQVTLRCSSQSGHNTVSWYQQALGQGPQFIFQYYREEENGRGNFPPRFSGLQFPNYSSELNVNALELDDSALYLCASNLQGNYGYTFGSGTRLTVV.

To note about this clone: An end of the junction differs from the germline gene, which may be a read error. The V call is TRBV7-7, the J call TRBJ2-3; a weak D match, TRBD2 (5 bases). There are 14 residues in the CDR3. Germline V gene lookup returns CDR1 SSHAT and CDR2 FNYEAQ (reference sequence). Written as DNA, the CDR3 is TGTGCTAGCAGCCTAGCCGGAGGCTCAGATACGCAGTATTTT. It codes for CASSLAGGSDTQYF.

The table lists this clone with a count of one. This chain joins TRBV28 and TRBJ2-7; D possibly matches TRBD1 or TRBD2 (7 bases each). Germline V lookup: CDR1 MDHEN, CDR2 SYDVKM. The CDR3 is made up of 14 amino acids. Deletions cut 6 bases from V and 3 bases from J, with 15 bases between. CDR3 in DNA: TGTGCCAGCAGAGGGGGGGGACAGCGCTACGAGCAGTACTTC. Encoded protein: CASRGGGQRYEQYF. The complete variable domain, with remaining parts taken from reference TRBV28 and TRBJ2-7, reads DVKVTQSSRYLVKRTGEKVFLECVQDMDHENMFWYRQDPGLGLRLIYFSYDVKMKEKGDIPEGYSVSREKKERFSLILESASTNQTSMYLCASRGGGQRYEQYFGPGTRLTVT.

The V call is TRBV5-4, the J call TRBJ2-1, with 9 nucleotides matching TRBD2. The CDR3 is 17 amino acids. From germline, CDR1 is SGHNT and CDR2 YYREEE (reference sequence). V lost 4 bases to trimming and J lost 4 bases; unmatched junction nucleotides: 12. CDR3 DNA sequence: TGTGCCAGCAGCGCGTTGGGCCTAGCGGGACGTTACAATGAGCAGTTCTTC. It encodes CASSALGLAGRYNEQFF.

The rearrangement links TRBV18 to TRBJ2-4, with D unclear. Looked up from germline, CDR1 is KGHSH and CDR2 is LQKENI. The length of the CDR3 is 15 residues. Trimming took off 2 bases at V and 0 bases at J, with 8 bases between the two ends. CDR3 DNA sequence: TGTGCCAGCTCACCATCCATCCTAGCCAAAAACATTCAGTACTTC. Translating it yields CASSPSILAKNIQYF.

DNA for the CDR3: TGTGCCAGCAGCTTGGACGGGGGCTCCTACAATGAGCAGTTCTTC. This sequence encodes CASSLDGGSYNEQFF. V is TRBV5-4 and J is TRBJ2-1, with TRBD2 as a possible D gene (6 bases). CDR1 SGHNT and CDR2 YYREEE come from the germline V gene (reference sequence). CDR3 length: 15 residues. Trimming removed 0 bases at V and 0 bases at J, with 7 bases between.

The rearrangement joins TRBV30 to TRBJ2-3; 12 bases line up with TRBD2. The CDR3 consists of 20 residues. V trimming: 0 bases; J trimming: 0 bases; junction bases outside the gene matches: 13. CDR1 and CDR2 from the germline V gene are GTSNPN and SVGIG (reference sequence). CDR3 nucleotides: TGTGCCTGGAGTGTAAGCTTATTCTGGACTAGCGGGGAGAGCACAGATACGCAGTATTTT. The encoded protein is CAWSVSLFWTSGESTDTQYF.

The chain joins TRBV25-1 to TRBJ2-2; D is possibly TRBD2 (5 bases). The V end lost 1 base, the J end lost 6 bases, and 21 bases lay between the germline ends. The CDR3 runs to 18 residues. Looked up from germline, CDR1 is MGHDK and CDR2 is SYGVNS. CDR3 loop: CASSESEGVGQSSGELFF. CDR3 sequence (DNA): TGTGCCAGCAGTGAATCAGAGGGTGTGGGTCAGTCGTCCGGGGAGCTGTTTTTT.

The chain is built from TRBV14 and TRBJ2-3, with 8 bases identical to TRBD1. V lost 3 bases, J lost 8 bases, and 4 bases stayed unmatched. This CDR3 spans 13 amino acids. Germline assignment: CDR1 SGHDN and CDR2 FVKESK. CDR3 amino acids: CASSQTGVVTQYF. The CDR3 nucleotides are TGTGCCAGCAGCCAGACAGGGGTTGTTACGCAGTATTTT.

This sequence joins TRBV11-3 and TRBJ2-1; 14 nucleotides match TRBD2. Trimming at V came to 1 base and at J to 7 bases, leaving 9 bases not matched to a gene. The CDR3 runs 18 residues. Germline CDR1 SGHNT, CDR2 YENEEA. This chain's CDR3 is CASSLGRLAGGPWNEQFF. For the CDR3, the DNA is TGTGCCAGCAGCTTAGGGAGACTAGCGGGAGGGCCATGGAATGAGCAGTTCTTC.

In this sample, this clone turned up once. The chain combines TRBV19 with TRBJ1-5, with unresolved D. The V gene's germline CDR1 is LNHDA and CDR2 SQIVND (reference sequence). V was shortened by 3 bases and J by 3 bases, with 12 bases between the two germline ends. This CDR3 comprises 15 residues. CDR3 residues: CASSISRSPNQPQHF. The DNA for the CDR3 is TGTGCCAGTAGTATTTCCCGAAGCCCCAATCAGCCCCAGCATTTT.